This TCR beta chain was sequenced during a study of blood T cell repertoires in COVID-19 (dated by TCRdb to the early 2020s). For context, the study as a whole: Collaborator samples came from the United States, Italy and Spain and covered acute and convalescent phases of COVID-19. The material from the prospective study consisted of cDNA or gDNA derived from T cells, B-cell-depleted T cells, or PBMCs. Deeply sampled blood TCRbeta repertoires from subjects exposed to, actively infected with, or recovered from COVID-19 were included in the dataset. The repertoires were released in a freely available public database intended as a resource for research on the immune response to SARS-CoV-2. Samples came from the ongoing ImmuneRACE study (first 160 participants) plus 1,254 subjects from 6 global collaborators. Sample metadata almost always included a de-identified subject ID, COVID-19 status, age in years and sex. Where HLA class I and class II types were available, the types were taken from metadata supplied by the sample provider, not from assay-based typing. Study-wide findings and limitations: The amount of clinical and demographic metadata varied by source and participant and was provided uncurated.

Spanning cysteine to phenylalanine, the CDR3 consists of 15 amino acids. The entry retains the CDR3 DNA only, 45 bases that are in frame from base 1. The V end loses 6 bases and the J end loses 0 bases, and a stretch of 14 bases separates them. CDR1 and CDR2 were assigned from the germline V gene (reference sequence) as MNHEY and SMNVEV. TCRbeta CDR3 regions were amplified from genomic DNA using the immunoSEQ Assay, a bias-controlled multiplex PCR. The study's processing was this. Within the assay, amplification of reference gene primers was used to estimate how many nucleated cells each sample contained. To quantify the absolute abundance of each unique TCRbeta CDR3 rearrangement, sequence reads were collapsed and filtered. For each sample, productive Simpson clonality was calculated as the square root of Simpson's diversity index over productive rearrangements. TCRdb retrieved this table from immuneACCESS and kept in-frame rearrangements only. Not all clones are present; in checked studies, unresolved V genes account for under half, and no reason is known for the remainder. Clone size and the V and J calls come from that table; the DNA yielded D and trimming. The sample table lists about 150,000 clones, more than 85% of them with a count of one. Of the sample, around 0.6% falls within the top ten clones.

In Seattle, one collaborating source enrolled patients while the infection was active and tracked those patients longitudinally over the course of disease. Whole blood was collected in K2EDTA tubes by collaborating institutions according to the institutions' own protocols. For TCRbeta analysis, collaborators shipped samples as frozen whole blood, isolated PBMCs, or DNA extracted from either of those sample types. As to this clone: It lacks a known antigen. No base quality values were provided; no much bigger clone lies one nucleotide off.

Here the chain combines TRBV27 and TRBJ1-1; the best D guess is TRBD1, with 5 bases matching. Specimen: peripheral blood. The sequence was collected from a man aged 55 to 70 with COVID-19, enrolled during active disease. The sequence in DNA is TGTGCCAGCAGGGGTCTCCAGGGTTTGAACACTGAAGCTTTCTTT. It codes for CASRGLQGLNTEAFF.